The 15 T cell receptor beta chains listed next were all sequenced from one sample in a study of CD8 T cells in Susac syndrome (dated by TCRdb to about 2019). Receptor amplification or capture employed the immunoSEQ multiplex PCR assay. RNA was extracted using the RNeasy kit, and roughly 0.45 to 1 ug of the RNA was reverse transcribed with random hexamers. The public reads were reprocessed in TCRdb via fastp at Q25 and MiXCR, keeping in-frame beta chains. Each CDR3 protein appears once, grouped with its most common genes and DNA. The sample table contains approximately 180,000 distinct CDR3 sequences; only one count was recorded for just under 95% of them. Around 0.095% of the sample is in the top ten clones. The sequencing input was CD4+ T cells from PBMCs. These receptors were collected from a human donor with Susac syndrome.

The chain has TRBV12-3 or TRBV12-4 and TRBJ2-5, with D possibly TRBD2 on 7 matching bases. The V gene lost 7 bases and the J gene lost 2 bases, with 17 bases spanning the gap. This CDR3 is 15 amino acids long. The CDR3 bases are TGTGCCAGCACCCCAAGGGGGGGGCTTCAAGAGACCCAGTACTTC. Its protein is CASTPRGGLQETQYF.

The chain couples TRBV5-4 to TRBJ2-7; D ambiguous. This CDR3 comprises 13 residues. V lost 4 bases to trimming and J lost 4 bases, with 12 bases between them. Germline V gene sequence: CDR1 SGHNT, CDR2 YYREEE (reference sequence). CDR3 coding DNA: TGTGCCAGCAGCCGGGTGGTTCCATACGAGCAGTACTTC. Its translation: CASSRVVPYEQYF. Full variable domain (outside the CDR3, taken from reference TRBV5-4 and TRBJ2-7): ETGVTQSPTHLIKTRGQQVTLRCSSQSGHNTVSWYQQALGQGPQFIFQYYREEENGRGNFPPRFSGLQFPNYSSELNVNALELDDSALYLCASSRVVPYEQYFGPGTRLTVT.

The V gene is TRBV12-3 or TRBV12-4, the J gene TRBJ2-1; the match to TRBD2 covers 11 bases. The CDR3 runs to 15 residues. The junction had 6 bases not matched to a gene; V was cut back by 5 bases and J by 6 bases. The CDR3 DNA sequence: TGTGCCAGCAGTCCGACTAGCGGGGTGGTCAATGAGCAGTTCTTC. The encoded protein is CASSPTSGVVNEQFF.

The rearrangement links TRBV7-2 to TRBJ2-1; D is ambiguous. The V and J ends lost 3 bases and 3 bases respectively, with 12 bases between them. CDR3 length: 15 amino acids. Germline CDR1 reads SGHTA; CDR2 reads FQGNSA. CDR3 residues: CASSFYTGNYNEQFF. The CDR3 bases are TGTGCCAGCAGCTTCTATACCGGAAACTACAATGAGCAGTTCTTC.

The CDR3, as DNA: TGTGCCAGCAGCCATCGCAGGAAAGAGACCCAGTACTTC. It encodes CASSHRRKETQYF. The genes are TRBV7-9 and TRBJ2-5; D unclear. Germline V gene sequence: CDR1 SEHNR, CDR2 FQNEAQ (reference sequence). This CDR3 is 13 amino acids long. Trimming took 5 bases from V and 3 from J, leaving 10 bases between them.

This clonotype is a singleton in its sample. CDR3 nucleotides: TGTGCCAGCAGCCCAGCACTACAGGGGAACGAGCAGTACTTC. It encodes CASSPALQGNEQYF. The chain couples TRBV11-2 to TRBJ2-7; 7 nucleotides agree with TRBD1. J was trimmed by 5 bases and V by 5 bases; bases with no gene match: 9. The germline V gene encodes CDR1 SGHAT and CDR2 FQNNGV. The CDR3 length is 14 residues.

The chain recombines TRBV6-5 with TRBJ2-5, with D maybe TRBD2 (6 bases). The CDR3 is made up of 16 amino acids. Germline loops: CDR1 MNHEY, CDR2 SVGAGI. The V gene lost 3 bases and the J gene lost 0 bases, with 14 bases spanning the gap. The CDR3 DNA is TGTGCCAGCAGTTATGGAGGGGCGGTAAACCAAGAGACCCAGTACTTC. It encodes CASSYGGAVNQETQYF.

V is TRBV25-1 and J is TRBJ1-4, with TRBD1 identical over 8 bases. This CDR3 comprises 16 residues. V shed 3 bases and J 7 bases; nucleotides not matched to a gene: 10. Germline V gives CDR1 MGHDK, CDR2 SYGVNS. The CDR3 DNA reads as TGTGCCAGCAGTGACAGGGGGCCTGGAGTAGGTGAAAAACTGTTTTTT. The encoded protein is CASSDRGPGVGEKLFF.

The chain carries TRBV29-1 and TRBJ2-5; no reliable D call. There are 12 residues in the CDR3. Germline CDR1 SQVTM, CDR2 ANQGSEA. Trimming pared 4 bases from V and 1 base from J, leaving 7 bases between. CDR3 DNA sequence: TGCAGCGTTGGTCCGTCCCAAGAGACCCAGTACTTC. This gives the protein CSVGPSQETQYF.

The chain combines TRBV7-2 with TRBJ2-1; TRBD2 matches 10 bases. The V segment lost 0 bases and the J segment 7 bases; nucleotides outside the gene matches: 6. Per germline, CDR1 SGHTA and CDR2 FQGNSA. The length of the CDR3 is 16 residues. This CDR3 reads CASSLAAGGPRNEQFF. The CDR3 nucleotides read TGTGCCAGCAGCTTAGCAGCGGGAGGGCCTCGGAATGAGCAGTTCTTC.

This clonotype was recorded once. The V and J genes are TRBV6-2 or TRBV6-3 and TRBJ2-7; D is uncertain. The V end was cut by 2 bases, the J end by 2 bases, with 7 bases between. This CDR3 is built from 13 residues. The germline V gene has CDR1 MNHEY and CDR2 SVGEGT. CDR3 sequence: CASSYTRAYEQYF. As DNA, the CDR3 is TGTGCCAGCAGTTACACCCGAGCCTACGAGCAGTACTTC.

CDR3 nucleotides: TGCGCCAGCAGCTTGGGACCTAGAAACACCATATATTTT. Amino acids: CASSLGPRNTIYF. The chain employs TRBV5-1 and TRBJ1-3; D not resolved. This CDR3 has 13 residues. V was clipped by 0 bases and J by 5 bases, with 6 bases between them. Germline V gene lookup returns CDR1 SGHRS and CDR2 YFSETQ.

V usage is TRBV15 and J usage is TRBJ1-5, with D uncertain. Germline-derived CDR1 and CDR2 are LNHNV and YYDKDF (reference sequence). This CDR3 has 15 residues. V lost 0 bases, J lost 6 bases, and 12 bases lay in between. In DNA form, the CDR3 reads TGTGCCACCAGCAGAGATCTAGGGTTCCTTCAGCCCCAGCATTTT. Amino acids: CATSRDLGFLQPQHF.

This chain connects TRBV4-1 to TRBJ1-2; the D gene is possibly TRBD1 (5 bases). The CDR3 covers 15 residues. Germline CDR1 reads MGHRA; CDR2 reads YSYEKL. Trimming pared 4 bases from V and 3 bases from J, leaving 15 bases between. Written as DNA, the CDR3 is TGCGCCAGCAGCCCTACTCCCAGGGTGCACTATGGCTACACCTTC. It translates to CASSPTPRVHYGYTF.

V gene TRBV7-9 combines with J gene TRBJ1-1, with 7 bases identical to TRBD1. The CDR3 extends over 15 amino acids. V trimming: 2 bases; J trimming: 5 bases; junction bases outside the gene matches: 8. The germline gives CDR1 SEHNR, CDR2 FQNEAQ (reference sequence). DNA of the CDR3: TGTGCCAGCAGCTTATTAGCAGGGGGTGTTACTGAAGCTTTCTTT. It is translated as CASSLLAGGVTEAFF.